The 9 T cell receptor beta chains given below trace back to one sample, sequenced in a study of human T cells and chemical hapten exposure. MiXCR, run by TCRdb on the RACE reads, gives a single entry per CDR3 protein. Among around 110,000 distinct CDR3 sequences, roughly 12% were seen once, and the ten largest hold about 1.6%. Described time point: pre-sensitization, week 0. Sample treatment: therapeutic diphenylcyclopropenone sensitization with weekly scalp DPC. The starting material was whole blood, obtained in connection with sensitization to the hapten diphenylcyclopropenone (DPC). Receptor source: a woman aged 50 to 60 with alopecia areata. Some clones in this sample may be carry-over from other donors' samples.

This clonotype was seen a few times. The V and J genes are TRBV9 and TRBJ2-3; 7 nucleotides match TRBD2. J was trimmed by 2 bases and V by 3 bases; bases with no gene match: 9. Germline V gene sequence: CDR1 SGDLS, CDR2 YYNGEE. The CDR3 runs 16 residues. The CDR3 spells CASSGYGGTDTDTQYF. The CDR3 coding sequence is TGTGCCAGCAGCGGATACGGGGGGACGGACACAGATACGCAGTATTTT.

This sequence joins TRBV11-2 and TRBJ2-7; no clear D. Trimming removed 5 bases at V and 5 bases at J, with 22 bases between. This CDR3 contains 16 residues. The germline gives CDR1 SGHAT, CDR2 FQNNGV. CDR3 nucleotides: TGTGCCAGCAGCCATTTCGCCGCGTCAGAGATCCACGAGCAGTACTTC. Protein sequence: CASSHFAASEIHEQYF. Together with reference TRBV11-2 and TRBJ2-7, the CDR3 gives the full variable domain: EAGVAQSPRYKIIEKRQSVAFWCNPISGHATLYWYQQILGQGPKLLIQFQNNGVVDDSQLPKDRFSAERLKGVDSTLKIQPAKLEDSAVYLCASSHFAASEIHEQYFGPGTRLTVT.

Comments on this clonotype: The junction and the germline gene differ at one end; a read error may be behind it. The CDR3 region is CASSLAPGAEAFF. As DNA, the CDR3 is TGTGCTAGCAGCTTAGCCCCAGGCGCTGAAGCTTTCTTT. This chain links TRBV7-7 with TRBJ1-1; no definite D call. CDR3 length equals 13 residues. Looked up from germline, CDR1 is SSHAT and CDR2 is FNYEAQ (reference sequence).

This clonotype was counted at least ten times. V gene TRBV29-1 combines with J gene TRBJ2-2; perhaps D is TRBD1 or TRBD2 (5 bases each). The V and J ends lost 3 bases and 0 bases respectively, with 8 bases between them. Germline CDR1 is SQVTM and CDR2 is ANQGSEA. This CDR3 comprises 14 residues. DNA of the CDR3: TGCAGCGTTGAGGGACCCACGAACACCGGGGAGCTGTTTTTT. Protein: CSVEGPTNTGELFF.

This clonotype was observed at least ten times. This chain's CDR3 is CASSYSAGDQPQHF. CDR3 nucleotide sequence: TGTGCCAGCAGTTACTCGGCGGGGGATCAGCCCCAGCATTTT. V is TRBV6-5 and J is TRBJ1-5, with D possibly matching TRBD1 (5 bases). Germline CDR1 reads MNHEY; CDR2 reads SVGAGI. The CDR3 consists of 14 residues. V was cut by 0 bases and J by 5 bases, with 8 bases left in between.

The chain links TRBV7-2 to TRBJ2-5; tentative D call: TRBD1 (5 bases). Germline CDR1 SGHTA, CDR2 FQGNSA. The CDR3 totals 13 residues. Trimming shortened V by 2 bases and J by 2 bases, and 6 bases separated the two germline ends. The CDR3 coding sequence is TGTGCCAGCAGCTTACCAGGGCAAGAGACCCAGTACTTC. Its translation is CASSLPGQETQYF.

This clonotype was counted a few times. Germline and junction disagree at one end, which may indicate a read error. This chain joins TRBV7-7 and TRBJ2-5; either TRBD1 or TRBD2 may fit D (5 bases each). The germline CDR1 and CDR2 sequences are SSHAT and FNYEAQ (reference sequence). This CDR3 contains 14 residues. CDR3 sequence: CASSPRDGAETQYF. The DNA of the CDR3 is TGTGCTAGCAGCCCCCGGGACGGCGCGGAGACCCAGTACTTC.

CDR3 in DNA: TGTGCCAGCAGTTTAGGCCAGATTGATCAGCCCCAGCATTTT. Protein product: CASSLGQIDQPQHF. The rearrangement joins TRBV12-3 or TRBV12-4 to TRBJ1-5; D uncertain. The CDR3 totals 14 residues. V lost 1 base, J lost 5 bases, and 9 bases lay in between.

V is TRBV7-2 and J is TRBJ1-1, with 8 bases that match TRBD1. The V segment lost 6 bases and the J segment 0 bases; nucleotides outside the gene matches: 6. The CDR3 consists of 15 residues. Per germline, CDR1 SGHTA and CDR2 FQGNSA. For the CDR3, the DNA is TGTGCCAGCAGTCACCAACAGGGGGTGAACACTGAAGCTTTCTTT. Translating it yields CASSHQQGVNTEAFF.